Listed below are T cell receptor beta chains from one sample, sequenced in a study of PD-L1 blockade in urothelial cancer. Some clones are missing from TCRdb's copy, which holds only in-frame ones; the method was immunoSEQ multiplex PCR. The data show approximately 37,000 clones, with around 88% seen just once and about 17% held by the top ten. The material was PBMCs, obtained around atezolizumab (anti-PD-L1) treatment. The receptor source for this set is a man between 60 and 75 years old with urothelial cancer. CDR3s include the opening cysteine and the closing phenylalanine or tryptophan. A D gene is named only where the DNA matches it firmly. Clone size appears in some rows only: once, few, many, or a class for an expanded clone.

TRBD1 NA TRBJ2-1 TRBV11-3 CASSSGTEAYNEQFF TGTGCCAGCAGCTCTGGGACAGAGGCTTACAATGAGCAGTTCTTC
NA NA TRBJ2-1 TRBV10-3 CAIMQGADNEQFF TGTGCCATCATGCAGGGTGCGGACAATGAGCAGTTCTTC
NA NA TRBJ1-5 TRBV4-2 CASSQDLGLLQFEPQHF TGTGCCAGCAGCCAAGATCTTGGACTTCTACAGTTTGAGCCCCAGCATTTT
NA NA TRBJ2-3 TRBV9 CASSVALADTQYF TGTGCCAGCAGCGTAGCTCTAGCAGATACGCAGTATTTT
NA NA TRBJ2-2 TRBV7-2 CASSSSGGLANTGELFF TGTGCCAGCAGCTCTTCAGGGGGACTAGCGAACACCGGGGAGCTGTTTTTT
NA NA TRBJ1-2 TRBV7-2 CASSLQGIHGYTF TGTGCCAGCAGCCTACAGGGCATACATGGCTACACCTTC
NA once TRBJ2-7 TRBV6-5 CASRARQAGGYEQYF TGTGCCAGCAGGGCGAGACAAGCAGGGGGGTACGAGCAGTACTTC
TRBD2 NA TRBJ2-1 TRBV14 CASSQGGTRGFDEQFF TGTGCCAGCAGCCAGGGGGGGACTAGGGGATTCGATGAGCAGTTCTTC
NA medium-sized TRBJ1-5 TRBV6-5 CAAGGSSNQPQHF TGTGCCGCCGGGGGGAGTTCCAATCAGCCCCAGCATTTT
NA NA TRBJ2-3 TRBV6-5 CASSYRGKGADTQYF TGTGCCAGCAGTTACCGGGGGAAAGGCGCAGATACGCAGTATTTT
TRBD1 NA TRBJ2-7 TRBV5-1 CASSFGQGIAEQYF TGCGCCAGCAGCTTTGGACAGGGGATTGCCGAGCAGTACTTC
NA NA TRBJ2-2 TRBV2 CASSEANQASWNTGELFF TGTGCCAGCAGTGAAGCGAACCAGGCTAGCTGGAACACCGGGGAGCTGTTTTTT
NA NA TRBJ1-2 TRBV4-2 CASSQAGSIYGYTF TGTGCCAGCAGCCAAGCCGGGTCCATCTATGGCTACACCTTC
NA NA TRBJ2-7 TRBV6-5 CASSYSQGNSEQYF TGTGCCAGCAGTTACTCACAGGGAAATTCCGAGCAGTACTTC
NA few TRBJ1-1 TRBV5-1 CASSAQEMNTEAFF TGCGCCAGCAGCGCACAGGAGATGAACACTGAAGCTTTCTTT
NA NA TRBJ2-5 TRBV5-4 CASSLIQGGDETQYF TGTGCCAGCAGCTTGATACAGGGTGGGGACGAGACCCAGTACTTC
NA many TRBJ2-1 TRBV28 CASSFYSSEQFF TGTGCCAGCAGTTTTTATTCGTCTGAGCAGTTCTTC
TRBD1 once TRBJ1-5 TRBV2 CASSASGQGQPQHF TGTGCCAGCAGTGCCTCGGGACAGGGACAGCCCCAGCATTTT
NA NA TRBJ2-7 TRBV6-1 CASSEPRPGVGTYEQYF TGTGCCAGCAGTGAACCCAGGCCAGGGGTTGGGACCTACGAGCAGTACTTC
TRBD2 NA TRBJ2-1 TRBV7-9 CASSLALGLAGEIEQFF TGTGCCAGCAGCTTAGCGCTAGGACTAGCGGGAGAAATTGAGCAGTTCTTC
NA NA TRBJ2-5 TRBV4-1 CASSQAQNQETQYF TGCGCCAGCAGCCAAGCCCAGAACCAAGAGACCCAGTACTTC
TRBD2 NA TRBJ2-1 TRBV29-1 CSVEDGLAETYNEQFF TGCAGCGTTGAAGATGGGCTAGCGGAGACCTACAATGAGCAGTTCTTC
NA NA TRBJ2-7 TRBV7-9 CASSAQAYEQYF TGTGCCAGCAGCGCCCAGGCCTACGAGCAGTACTTC
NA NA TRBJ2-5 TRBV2 CASSRGLYQETQYF TGTGCCAGCAGTCGCGGACTTTACCAAGAGACCCAGTACTTC
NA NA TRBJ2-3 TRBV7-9 CASSLTDRGSTDTQYF TGTGCCAGCAGTCTTACTGACAGAGGTAGCACAGATACGCAGTATTTT
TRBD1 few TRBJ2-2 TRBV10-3 CAISEMDRGESTGELFF TGTGCCATCAGTGAAATGGACAGGGGAGAGAGCACCGGGGAGCTGTTTTTT
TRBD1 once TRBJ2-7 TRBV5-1 CASSGDRSAYEQYF TGCGCCAGCAGCGGGGACAGGTCCGCCTACGAGCAGTACTTC
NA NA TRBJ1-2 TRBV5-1 CASSPRGSNYGYTF TGCGCCAGCAGCCCGCGGGGGTCTAACTATGGCTACACCTTC
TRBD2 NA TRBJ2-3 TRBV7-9 CASRNNLAGVSTDTQYF TGTGCCAGCAGGAATAACCTAGCGGGGGTTAGCACAGATACGCAGTATTTT
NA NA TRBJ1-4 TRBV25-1 CASSGEPTNEKLFF TGTGCCAGCAGTGGGGAGCCAACTAATGAAAAACTGTTTTTT
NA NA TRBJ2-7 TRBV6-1 CASSETDRLTYEQYF TGTGCCAGCAGTGAAACGGACAGATTAACCTACGAGCAGTACTTC
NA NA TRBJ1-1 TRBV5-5 CASSLAGDTEAFF TGTGCCAGCAGCTTGGCCGGGGACACTGAAGCTTTCTTT
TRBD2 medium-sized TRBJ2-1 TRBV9 CASTPSGDFRNEQFF TGTGCCAGCACCCCCAGCGGGGACTTCAGGAATGAGCAGTTCTTC
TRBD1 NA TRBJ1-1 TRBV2 CASNGQGNTEAFF TGTGCCAGCAATGGACAGGGCAACACTGAAGCTTTCTTT
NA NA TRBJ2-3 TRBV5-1 CASSLSPTDTQYF TGCGCCAGCAGCTTGTCTCCCACAGATACGCAGTATTTT
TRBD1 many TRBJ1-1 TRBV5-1 CASSFGTGGGNTEAFF TGCGCCAGCAGCTTTGGGACAGGGGGCGGCAACACTGAAGCTTTCTTT
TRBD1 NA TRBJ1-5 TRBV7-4 CASSLWTGEHSNQPQHF TGTGCCAGCAGCCTCTGGACAGGAGAGCATAGCAATCAGCCCCAGCATTTT
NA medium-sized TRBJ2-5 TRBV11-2 CASSLDRTQYF TGTGCCAGCAGCTTAGATCGGACCCAGTACTTC
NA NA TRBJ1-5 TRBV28 CASSLGGLKSGEPQHF TGTGCCAGCAGTTTAGGGGGCCTCAAATCCGGCGAGCCCCAGCATTTT
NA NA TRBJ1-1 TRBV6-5 CASSITAVNTEAFF TGTGCCAGCAGTATAACAGCGGTGAACACTGAAGCTTTCTTT
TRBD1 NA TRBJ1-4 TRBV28 CASSTFGQGGTNEKLFF TGTGCCAGCAGTACCTTCGGACAGGGGGGAACTAATGAAAAACTGTTTTTT
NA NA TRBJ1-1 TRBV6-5 CASSYNSRDTEAFF TGTGCCAGCAGTTACAACAGCAGGGACACTGAAGCTTTCTTT
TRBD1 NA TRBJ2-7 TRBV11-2 CASSLVRGQGEQYF TGTGCCAGCAGCTTAGTCAGGGGGCAGGGCGAGCAGTACTTC
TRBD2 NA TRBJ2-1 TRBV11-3 CASSPERGTVSYNEQFF TGTGCCAGCAGCCCCGAGCGGGGAACCGTCTCCTACAATGAGCAGTTCTTC
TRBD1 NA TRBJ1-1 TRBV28 CASRWDRGRIAEAFF TGTGCCAGCAGGTGGGACAGGGGGCGCATCGCTGAAGCTTTCTTT
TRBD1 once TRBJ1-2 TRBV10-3 CAIRKQGADGGYTF TGTGCCATCAGAAAACAGGGGGCGGATGGGGGCTACACCTTC
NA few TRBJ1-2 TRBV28 CASSLTDYGYTF TGTGCCAGCAGTTTGACTGACTATGGCTACACCTTC
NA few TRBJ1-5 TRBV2 CASSDSDSNQPQHF TGTGCCAGCAGTGACAGTGATAGCAATCAGCCCCAGCATTTT
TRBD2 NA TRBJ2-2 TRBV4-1 CASTQGVLWLAGKANTGELFF TGCGCCAGCACCCAAGGTGTTTTGTGGCTAGCGGGGAAAGCGAACACCGGGGAGCTGTTTTTT
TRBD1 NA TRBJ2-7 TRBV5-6 CASSAGTGGMDEQYF TGTGCCAGCAGCGCAGGGACAGGGGGGATGGACGAGCAGTACTTC